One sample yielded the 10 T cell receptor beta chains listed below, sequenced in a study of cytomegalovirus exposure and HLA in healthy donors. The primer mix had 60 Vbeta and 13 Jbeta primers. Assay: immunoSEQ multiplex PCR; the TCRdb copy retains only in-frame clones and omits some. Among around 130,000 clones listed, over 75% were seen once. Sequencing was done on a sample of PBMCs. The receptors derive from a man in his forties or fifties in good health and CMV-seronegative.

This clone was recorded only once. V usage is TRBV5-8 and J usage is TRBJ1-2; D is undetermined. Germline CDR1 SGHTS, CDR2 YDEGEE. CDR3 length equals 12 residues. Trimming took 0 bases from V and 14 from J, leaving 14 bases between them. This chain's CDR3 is CASSLVPGRDTF. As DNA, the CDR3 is TGTGCCAGCAGCTTGGTTCCGGGGAGGGATACCTTC.

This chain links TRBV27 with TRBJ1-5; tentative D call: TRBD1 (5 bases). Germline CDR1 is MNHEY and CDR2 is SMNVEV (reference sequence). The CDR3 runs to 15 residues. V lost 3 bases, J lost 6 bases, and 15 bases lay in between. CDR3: CASSFGGGRVQPQHF. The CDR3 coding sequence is TGTGCCAGCAGTTTCGGGGGGGGGAGGGTTCAGCCCCAGCATTTT.

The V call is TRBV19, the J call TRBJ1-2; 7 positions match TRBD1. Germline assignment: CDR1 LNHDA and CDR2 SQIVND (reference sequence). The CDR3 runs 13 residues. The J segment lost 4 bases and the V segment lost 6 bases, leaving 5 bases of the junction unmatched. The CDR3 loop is CASRAGTAYGYTF. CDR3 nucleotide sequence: TGTGCCAGTAGGGCGGGGACAGCCTATGGCTACACCTTC. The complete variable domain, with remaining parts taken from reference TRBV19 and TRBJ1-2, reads DGGITQSPKYLFRKEGQNVTLSCEQNLNHDAMYWYRQDPGQGLRLIYYSQIVNDFQKGDIAEGYSVSREKKESFPLTVTSAQKNPTAFYLCASRAGTAYGYTFGSGTRLTVV.

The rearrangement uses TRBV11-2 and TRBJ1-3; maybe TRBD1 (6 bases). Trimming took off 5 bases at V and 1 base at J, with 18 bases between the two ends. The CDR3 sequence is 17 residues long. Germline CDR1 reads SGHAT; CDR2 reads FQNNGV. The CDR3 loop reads CASSIRGGRGSGNTIYF. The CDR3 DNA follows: TGTGCCAGCAGCATTAGGGGTGGCAGGGGATCTGGAAACACCATATATTTT.

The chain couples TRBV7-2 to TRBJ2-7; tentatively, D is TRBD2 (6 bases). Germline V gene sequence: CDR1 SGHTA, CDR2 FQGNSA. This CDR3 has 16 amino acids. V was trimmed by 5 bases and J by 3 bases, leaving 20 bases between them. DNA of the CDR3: TGTGCCAGCAGCCCCCGGGTAGGAGCGGGTGACTACGAGCAGTACTTC. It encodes CASSPRVGAGDYEQYF.

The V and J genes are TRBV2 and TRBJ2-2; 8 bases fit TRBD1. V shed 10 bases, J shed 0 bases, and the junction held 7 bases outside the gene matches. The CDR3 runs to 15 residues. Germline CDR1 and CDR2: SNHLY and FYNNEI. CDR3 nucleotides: TGTGCCACCCGACCGACAGGGGCGAACACCGGGGAGCTGTTTTTT. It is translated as CATRPTGANTGELFF.

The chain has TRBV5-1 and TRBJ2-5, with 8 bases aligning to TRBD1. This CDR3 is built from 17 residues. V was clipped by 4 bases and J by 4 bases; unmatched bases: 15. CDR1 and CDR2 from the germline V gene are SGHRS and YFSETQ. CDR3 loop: CASSPGQGWRTGETQYF. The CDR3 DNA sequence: TGCGCCAGCAGCCCAGGACAGGGCTGGAGGACAGGAGAGACCCAGTACTTC.

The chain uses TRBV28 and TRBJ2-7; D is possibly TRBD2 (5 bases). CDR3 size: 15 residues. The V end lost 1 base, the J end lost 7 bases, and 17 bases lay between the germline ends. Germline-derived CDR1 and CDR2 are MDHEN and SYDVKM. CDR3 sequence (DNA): TGTGCCAGCAGTTTATACGCTGCCTTAGCGAGAGAGCAGTACTTC. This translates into CASSLYAALAREQYF.

This chain's CDR3 is CASSPTGANTGELFF. The DNA of the CDR3 is TGTGCCAGCAGCCCGACAGGGGCTAACACCGGGGAGCTGTTTTTT. The chain joins TRBV7-8 to TRBJ2-2, with TRBD1 matching 8 bases. CDR3 length: 15 amino acids. Germline V gives CDR1 SGHVS, CDR2 FQNEAQ. V dropped 5 bases and J dropped 2; count of bases not matched to a gene: 4.

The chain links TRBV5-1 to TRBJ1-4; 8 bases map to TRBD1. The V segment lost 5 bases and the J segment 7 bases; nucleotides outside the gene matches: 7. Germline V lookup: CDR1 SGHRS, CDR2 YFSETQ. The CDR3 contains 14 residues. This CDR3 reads CASRAQGAGEKLFF. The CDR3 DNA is TGCGCCAGCAGGGCGCAGGGGGCGGGTGAAAAACTGTTTTTT.